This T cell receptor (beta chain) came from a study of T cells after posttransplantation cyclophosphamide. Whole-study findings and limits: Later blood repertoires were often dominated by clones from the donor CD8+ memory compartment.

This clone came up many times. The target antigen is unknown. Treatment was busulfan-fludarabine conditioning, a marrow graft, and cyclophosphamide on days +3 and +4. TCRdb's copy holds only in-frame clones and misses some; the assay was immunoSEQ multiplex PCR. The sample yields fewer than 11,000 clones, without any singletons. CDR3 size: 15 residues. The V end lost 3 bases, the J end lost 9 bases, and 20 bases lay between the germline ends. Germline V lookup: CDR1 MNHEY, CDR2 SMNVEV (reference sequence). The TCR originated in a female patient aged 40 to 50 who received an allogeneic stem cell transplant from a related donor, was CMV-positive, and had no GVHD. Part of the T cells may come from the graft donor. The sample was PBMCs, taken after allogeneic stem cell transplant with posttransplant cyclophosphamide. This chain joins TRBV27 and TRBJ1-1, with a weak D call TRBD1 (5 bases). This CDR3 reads CASSFFSQSGGKAFF. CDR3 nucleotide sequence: TGTGCCAGCAGTTTTTTTAGTCAGTCCGGGGGTAAAGCTTTCTTT.